This entry features one TCR beta chain sequence. The sample originates from a study of blood T cells in healthy people across ages. Then a second PCR, running roughly 7 to 11 cycles, was carried out with a sample-barcoded 5' primer and a J-beta primer mix. TCRdb recomputed calls from the 5' RACE reads with MiXCR, one row per CDR3 protein. Found here are fewer than 900,000 distinct CDR3 sequences, approximately 39% of them singletons; the top ten hold around a fifth. The TCR was taken from an older woman in good health. The specimen was blood.

CDR3 amino acids: CASSQTQITGELFF. Here the CDR3 DNA reads TGTGCCAGCAGCCAGACCCAGATCACCGGGGAGCTGTTTTTT. V usage is TRBV3-1 and J usage is TRBJ2-2; D gene uncertain. The CDR3 covers 14 residues. Trimming removed 3 bases from V and 4 bases from J, with 9 bases in between. Looked up from germline, CDR1 is LGHDT and CDR2 is YNNKEL (reference sequence).